This TCR beta chain came from a study of T cell responses to AZD1222 COVID-19 vaccine. Findings and caveats of the study: There were mostly white British donors and more females than males, and clonal diversity was possibly underestimated. Only 5 to 7 AZD1222 recipients were seropositive at baseline.

Repertoires were generated with immunoSEQ multiplex PCR, while TCRdb's copy carries only in-frame clones and drops some. The table lists 97,000 or so clones, roughly nine tenths of them singletons, with just over 8% in the top ten. As concerns this clone: The antigen is unknown.

This CDR3 has 14 amino acids. Germline V gives CDR1 SGHRS, CDR2 YFSETQ. V gave up 2 bases and J gave up 4 bases; unmatched junction bases: 5. The clonotype originates from an adult who received the AZD1222 COVID-19 vaccine. Sequences were derived from peripheral blood, sampled 28 days after the second AZD1222 dose. V gene TRBV5-1 combines with J gene TRBJ2-5; 7 positions match TRBD1. This CDR3 is CASSLGQAGETQYF. The CDR3 nucleotides read TGCGCCAGCAGCTTAGGACAGGCAGGAGAGACCCAGTACTTC.